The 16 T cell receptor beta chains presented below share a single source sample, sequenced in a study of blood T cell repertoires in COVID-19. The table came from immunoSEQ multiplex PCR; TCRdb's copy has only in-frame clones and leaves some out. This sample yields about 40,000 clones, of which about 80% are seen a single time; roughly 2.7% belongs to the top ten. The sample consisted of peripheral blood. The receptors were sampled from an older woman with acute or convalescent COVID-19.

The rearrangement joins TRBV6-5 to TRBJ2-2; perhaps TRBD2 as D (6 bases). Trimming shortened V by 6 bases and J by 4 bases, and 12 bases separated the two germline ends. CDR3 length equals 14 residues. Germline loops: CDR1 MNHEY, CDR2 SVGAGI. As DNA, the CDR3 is TGTGCCAGCAGCTCCGGAGGGCCCACCGGGGAGCTGTTTTTT. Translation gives CASSSGGPTGELFF.

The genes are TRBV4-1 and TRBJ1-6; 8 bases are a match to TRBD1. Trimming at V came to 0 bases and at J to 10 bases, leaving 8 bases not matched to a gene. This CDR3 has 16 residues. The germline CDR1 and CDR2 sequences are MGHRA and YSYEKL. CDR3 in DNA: TGCGCCAGCAGCCAAGATCAAACAGGGGGGTACTCACCCCTCCACTTT. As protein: CASSQDQTGGYSPLHF.

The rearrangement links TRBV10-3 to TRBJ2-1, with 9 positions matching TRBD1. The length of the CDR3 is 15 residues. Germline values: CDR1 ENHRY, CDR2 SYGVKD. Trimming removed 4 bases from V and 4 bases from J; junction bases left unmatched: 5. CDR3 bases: TGTGCCATCAGTGGGGGGACAGGGAGGTACAATGAGCAGTTCTTC. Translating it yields CAISGGTGRYNEQFF.

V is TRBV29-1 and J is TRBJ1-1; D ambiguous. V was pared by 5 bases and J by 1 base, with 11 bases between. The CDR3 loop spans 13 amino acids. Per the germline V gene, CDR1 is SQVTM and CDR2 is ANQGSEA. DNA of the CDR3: TGCAGCGTTCGGTCTCCCTCGAACACTGAAGCTTTCTTT. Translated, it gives CSVRSPSNTEAFF.

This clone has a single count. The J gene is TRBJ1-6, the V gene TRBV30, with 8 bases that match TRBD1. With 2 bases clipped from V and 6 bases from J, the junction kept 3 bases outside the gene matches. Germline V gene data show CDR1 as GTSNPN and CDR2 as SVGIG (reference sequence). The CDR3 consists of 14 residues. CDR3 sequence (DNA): TGTGCCTGGAGTCAGGGGGCAGGTAATTCACCCCTCCACTTT. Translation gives CAWSQGAGNSPLHF.

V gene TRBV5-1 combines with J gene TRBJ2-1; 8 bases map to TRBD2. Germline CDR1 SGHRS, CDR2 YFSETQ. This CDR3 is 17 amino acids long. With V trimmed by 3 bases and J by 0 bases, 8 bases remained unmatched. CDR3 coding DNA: TGCGCCAGCAGCTGGAAGGCCGGGGGGGCCTCCTACAATGAGCAGTTCTTC. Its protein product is CASSWKAGGASYNEQFF.

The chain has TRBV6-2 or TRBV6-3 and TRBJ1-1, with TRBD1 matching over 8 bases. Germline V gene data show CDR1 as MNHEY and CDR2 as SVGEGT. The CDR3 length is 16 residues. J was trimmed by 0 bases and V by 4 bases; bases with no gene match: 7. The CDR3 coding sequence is TGTGCCAGCAGTTCGTCGCGACAGGGGATGAACACTGAAGCTTTCTTT. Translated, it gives CASSSSRQGMNTEAFF.

The CDR3 nucleotides are TGTGCCAGCAGCCAAGGAGTGGGCTACACAGATACGCAGTATTTT. This codes for CASSQGVGYTDTQYF. The chain uses TRBV14 and TRBJ2-3; D remains ambiguous. CDR1 SGHDN and CDR2 FVKESK come from the germline V gene. This CDR3 spans 15 amino acids. V lost 1 base, J lost 2 bases, and 10 bases lay in between.

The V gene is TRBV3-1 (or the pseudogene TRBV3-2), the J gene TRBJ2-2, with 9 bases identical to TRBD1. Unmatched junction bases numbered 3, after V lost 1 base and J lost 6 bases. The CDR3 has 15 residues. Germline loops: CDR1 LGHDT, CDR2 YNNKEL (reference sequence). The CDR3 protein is CASSQGQGVPGELFF. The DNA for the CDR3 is TGTGCCAGCAGCCAAGGACAGGGGGTACCCGGGGAGCTGTTTTTT.

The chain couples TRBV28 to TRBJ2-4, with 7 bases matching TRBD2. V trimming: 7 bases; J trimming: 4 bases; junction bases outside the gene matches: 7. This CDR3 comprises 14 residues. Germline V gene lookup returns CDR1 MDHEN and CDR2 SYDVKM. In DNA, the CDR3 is TGTGCCAGCACCCTGGGGGGGAAAAAAAACATTCAGTACTTC. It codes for CASTLGGKKNIQYF.

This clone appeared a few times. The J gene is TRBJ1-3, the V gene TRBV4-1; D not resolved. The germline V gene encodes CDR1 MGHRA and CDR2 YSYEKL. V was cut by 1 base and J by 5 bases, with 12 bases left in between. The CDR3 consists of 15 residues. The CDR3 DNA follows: TGCGCCAGCAGCCAAGTCCCCTCGCCTAGAAACACCATATATTTT. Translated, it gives CASSQVPSPRNTIYF.

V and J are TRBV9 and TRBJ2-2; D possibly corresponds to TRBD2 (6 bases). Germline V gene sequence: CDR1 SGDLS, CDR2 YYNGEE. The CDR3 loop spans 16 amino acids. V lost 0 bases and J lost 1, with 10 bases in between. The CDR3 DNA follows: TGTGCCAGCAGCGTAGAAGTCGGGGGGAACACCGGGGAGCTGTTTTTT. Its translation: CASSVEVGGNTGELFF.

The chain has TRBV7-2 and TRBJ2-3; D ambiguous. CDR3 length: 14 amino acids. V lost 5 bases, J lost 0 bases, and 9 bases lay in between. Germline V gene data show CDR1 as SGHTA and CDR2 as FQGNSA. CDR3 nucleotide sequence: TGTGCCAGCAGCCCCAGTCCTAGCACAGATACGCAGTATTTT. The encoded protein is CASSPSPSTDTQYF.

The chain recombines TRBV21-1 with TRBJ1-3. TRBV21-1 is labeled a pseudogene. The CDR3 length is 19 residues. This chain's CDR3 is CASSARPLLQRDSGNTIYF. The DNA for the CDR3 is TGTGCCAGCAGCGCCCGACCGTTACTCCAGAGGGACTCTGGAAACACCATATATTTT.

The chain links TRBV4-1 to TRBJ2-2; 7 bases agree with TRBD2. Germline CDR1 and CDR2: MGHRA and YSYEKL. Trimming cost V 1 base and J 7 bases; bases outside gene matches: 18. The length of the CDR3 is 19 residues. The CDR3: CASSQGGRGSGKKIGELFF. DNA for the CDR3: TGCGCCAGCAGCCAAGGCGGTCGGGGGAGCGGGAAAAAAATCGGGGAGCTGTTTTTT.

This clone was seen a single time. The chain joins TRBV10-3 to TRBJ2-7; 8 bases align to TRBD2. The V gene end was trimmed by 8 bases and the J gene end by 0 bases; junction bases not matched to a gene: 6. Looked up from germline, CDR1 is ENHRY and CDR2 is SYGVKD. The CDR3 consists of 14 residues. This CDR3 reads CAIGAGGSSYEQYF. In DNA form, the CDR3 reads TGTGCCATCGGGGCGGGAGGAAGCTCCTACGAGCAGTACTTC.